The entry below describes one T cell receptor (beta chain). The sample holds a few counts of this clone. The antigen it binds to is not known. No quality values exist for individual bases; no much larger clone is one base distant. Whole blood was collected in K2EDTA tubes by collaborating institutions according to the institutions' own protocols. For TCRbeta analysis, collaborators shipped samples in one of three forms: frozen whole blood, isolated PBMCs, or DNA extracted from either of those sample types. The immunoSEQ Assay, a bias-controlled multiplex PCR, was used to amplify TCRbeta CDR3 regions from genomic DNA. Concerning the study's data processing: Nucleated cell counts per sample were estimated from amplification of reference gene primers within the assay. To quantify the absolute abundance of each unique TCRbeta CDR3 rearrangement, sequence reads were collapsed and filtered. Productive Simpson clonality was computed per sample as the square root of Simpson's diversity index over productive rearrangements. Imported from immuneACCESS, the table was reduced by TCRdb to in-frame sequences with V and J called. These copies leave out some clones; in studies compared against another copy, an unresolved V gene accounts for under half, and the cause of the remainder is not known. V and J calls and clone size are copied from that table; D and trimming were computed from the DNA. The sample yields 120,000 or so clones; about 85% were counted once. 27% of the sample comes from the top ten.

The source of the sample is a study of blood T cell repertoires in COVID-19 (dated by TCRdb to 2020 to 2021). General notes on the study: Samples from collaborators originated in the United States, Italy and Spain and spanned both the acute and convalescent phases of COVID-19. The prospective study material was composed of cDNA or gDNA derived from T cells, B-cell-depleted T cells, or PBMCs. Subjects who had been exposed to COVID-19, were actively infected with it, or had recovered from it provided the deeply sampled blood TCRbeta repertoires that made up the dataset. A freely available public database, intended as a resource for researchers studying the immune response to SARS-CoV-2, is where the repertoires were released. Samples came from the ongoing ImmuneRACE study (first 160 participants) plus 1,254 subjects from 6 global collaborators. Sample metadata almost always included a de-identified subject ID, COVID-19 status, age in years and sex. Where available, HLA class I and class II types were taken from metadata supplied by the sample provider and were not determined by assay-based typing. Overall results and qualifications from the work: How much clinical and demographic metadata was included differed by source and by participant, and the metadata was provided uncurated.

The CDR3, cysteine through phenylalanine, is 14 amino acids long. Only CDR3 DNA is held: 42 bases, read in frame from base 1. V loses 3 bases, J loses 3 bases, and the germline ends lie 9 bases apart. From a lookup of the germline V gene (reference sequence), CDR1 and CDR2 are LGHDT and YNNKEL. The chain joins TRBV3-1 (or the pseudogene TRBV3-2) to TRBJ1-3; the best D guess is TRBD1, with 5 bases matching. Sequencing was performed on peripheral blood. The source of this sequence is a woman of 80 years or more with acute or convalescent COVID-19. CDR3 sequence: CASSHGQGGNTIYF. The base sequence is TGTGCCAGCAGCCATGGTCAGGGTGGAAACACCATATATTTT.